One and the same sample provided the 13 T cell receptor beta chains below, sequenced in a study of cytomegalovirus exposure and HLA in healthy donors. PCR involved 60 Vbeta and 13 Jbeta primers. Clones were read by immunoSEQ multiplex PCR, and TCRdb kept only the in-frame ones, dropping some. The repertoire table contains approximately 130,000 clones. Sequenced sample: PBMCs. The receptors here all came from a woman in her sixties or seventies in good health and CMV-seronegative.

The genes are TRBV29-1 and TRBJ2-3; 15 bases align to TRBD2. This CDR3 is 16 amino acids long. With 6 bases clipped from V and 2 bases from J, the junction kept 6 bases outside the gene matches. The V gene's germline CDR1 is SQVTM and CDR2 ANQGSEA. CDR3 sequence: CSVSGLAGGDTDTQYF. The CDR3 region has the DNA TGCAGCGTGTCGGGACTAGCGGGGGGCGACACAGATACGCAGTATTTT.

V and J are TRBV15 and TRBJ2-4; D may be TRBD1 (5 bases). The ends were cut back, 4 bases at V and 8 bases at J, with 12 bases in the middle. The CDR3 spans 13 residues. From germline, CDR1 is LNHNV and CDR2 YYDKDF (reference sequence). Here the CDR3 DNA reads TGTGCCACCAGCAAAAGCAGGGTGGACATTCAGTACTTC. Translation: CATSKSRVDIQYF.

The V call is TRBV6-5, the J call TRBJ2-7, with D possibly matching TRBD1 (5 bases). The V end was cut by 0 bases, the J end by 3 bases, with 9 bases between. The CDR3 totals 14 residues. The germline V gene encodes CDR1 MNHEY and CDR2 SVGAGI. As DNA, the CDR3 is TGTGCCAGCAGTTACTCGAGTACAGGCTACGAGCAGTACTTC. As protein: CASSYSSTGYEQYF.

The gene calls are TRBV6-5 and TRBJ2-4, with TRBD1 matching 7 bases. Trimming cost V 6 bases and J 5 bases; bases outside gene matches: 4. This CDR3 has 13 residues. Per the germline V gene, CDR1 is MNHEY and CDR2 is SVGAGI. The CDR3 sequence is CASRMGQQNIQYF. CDR3 coding DNA: TGTGCCAGCAGAATGGGACAGCAAAACATTCAGTACTTC.

The V gene is TRBV5-6, the J gene TRBJ1-6; TRBD1 agrees at 11 bases. Trimming at V came to 4 bases and at J to 10 bases, leaving 13 bases not matched to a gene. This CDR3 has 17 residues. Germline V CDR1 and CDR2: SGHDT, YYEEEE. CDR3 sequence: CASSLSGTGGVRSPLHF. CDR3 DNA: TGTGCCAGCAGCCTTTCCGGGACAGGGGGAGTACGGTCACCCCTCCACTTT.

V usage is TRBV5-8 and J usage is TRBJ1-4; TRBD1 aligns across 7 bases. Germline CDR1 is SGHTS and CDR2 is YDEGEE. The CDR3 runs to 15 residues. V shed 4 bases and J 7 bases; nucleotides not matched to a gene: 10. The DNA for the CDR3 is TGTGCCAGCAGCACCGGACAGGCTTTTGGTGAAAAACTGTTTTTT. Amino acids: CASSTGQAFGEKLFF.

This sequence joins TRBV28 and TRBJ1-2, with D maybe TRBD1 (6 bases). V lost 3 bases and J lost 4, with 9 bases in between. CDR1 and CDR2 (germline): MDHEN, SYDVKM. The CDR3 totals 13 residues. In DNA, the CDR3 is TGTGCCAGCAGTTTCGGCAGGGGCTATGGCTACACCTTC. Translated, it gives CASSFGRGYGYTF.

The chain joins TRBV19 to TRBJ2-7; 7 nucleotides match TRBD1. The length of the CDR3 is 15 residues. The V gene's germline CDR1 is LNHDA and CDR2 SQIVND (reference sequence). The J segment lost 2 bases and the V segment lost 3 bases, leaving 7 bases of the junction unmatched. Written as DNA, the CDR3 is TGTGCCAGTAGTATCCACATTGACAGGGCCTACGAGCAGTACTTC. The encoded protein is CASSIHIDRAYEQYF.

The chain has TRBV19 and TRBJ1-1; D remains unclear. CDR1 and CDR2 from the germline V gene are LNHDA and SQIVND (reference sequence). This CDR3 contains 18 residues. V dropped 5 bases and J dropped 0 bases, with 22 bases sitting between them. CDR3 sequence (DNA): TGTGCCAGTAGTGTCAGATCAAGGGTGACGGGGATGAACACTGAAGCTTTCTTT. This gives the protein CASSVRSRVTGMNTEAFF.

CDR3 sequence (DNA): TGTGCCAGCAGCCAAGGTCGGACAGGGGGAAACACCATATATTTT. This gives the protein CASSQGRTGGNTIYF. V usage is TRBV14 and J usage is TRBJ1-3; 8 bases align to TRBD1. Trimming cost V 1 base and J 4 bases; bases outside gene matches: 3. CDR1 and CDR2 from the germline V gene are SGHDN and FVKESK. This CDR3 spans 15 amino acids.

The chain recombines TRBV5-6 with TRBJ2-5; 10 positions match TRBD1. This CDR3 comprises 14 residues. V dropped 4 bases and J dropped 5; count of bases not matched to a gene: 5. Germline V gene lookup returns CDR1 SGHDT and CDR2 YYEEEE. CDR3 sequence reads: CASSLPGQGETQYF. The DNA of the CDR3 is TGTGCCAGCAGCCTGCCGGGACAGGGGGAGACCCAGTACTTC.

The chain has TRBV10-1 and TRBJ1-4, with TRBD1 matching 7 bases. The CDR3 covers 13 residues. Germline CDR1 WNHNN, CDR2 SYGVQD (reference sequence). Trimming removed 8 bases from V and 3 bases from J; junction bases left unmatched: 3. The CDR3 bases are TGCGCCAGCGGGGACAGTGCTAATGAAAAACTGTTTTTT. The encoded protein is CASGDSANEKLFF.

The chain uses TRBV9 and TRBJ2-7; D may be TRBD2 (6 bases). The CDR3 runs to 13 residues. Germline V CDR1 and CDR2: SGDLS, YYNGEE. Trimming took off 3 bases at V and 2 bases at J, with 9 bases between the two ends. CDR3 in DNA: TGTGCCAGCAGCGGGACTACAGCCTACGAGCAGTACTTC. Its translation is CASSGTTAYEQYF.